A single sample gave rise to the 30 T cell receptor delta chains below, sequenced in a study of gamma-delta T cells after stem cell transplantation. TCRdb called clones anew from the RT-PCR reads with CATT. This table holds approximately 1,600 delta-chain clones, around 50% found once. The sample taken for sequencing was gamma-delta T cells. These TCRs come from a human donor. It is not recorded whose cells these are; they may come from a transplant donor.

Notes on this clone: This may arise from a read error, as a much more abundant clone is one base away. This sample includes further DNA sequences coding for the same CDR3. This rearrangement joins TRDV2 to TRDJ1; D unclear. The germline CDR1 and CDR2 sequences are GEAIGNYY and EKD. The CDR3 loop spans 16 amino acids. CDR3 nucleotide sequence: TGTGCCTGTGACACCCTACAGACCAGTACGGGGCCTAAACTCATATTT. Protein sequence: CACDTLQTSTGPKLIF.

In nucleotides, the CDR3 is TGTGCCTGTGATACTCTAACTCGGTACACCGATAAACTCATCTTT. This codes for CACDTLTRYTDKLIF. The gene calls are TRDV2 and TRDJ1; D unresolved. The V end was cut by 4 bases, the J end by 0 bases, with 14 bases between. The CDR3 length is 15 residues. From germline, CDR1 is GEAIGNYY and CDR2 EKD.

J is TRDJ1 and V is TRDV2, with 11 nucleotides matching TRDD3. Germline trimming cut 3 bases from V and 7 bases from J; bases unmatched to any gene: 21. This CDR3 is 19 amino acids long. The germline gives CDR1 GEAIGNYY, CDR2 EKD. CDR3 sequence (DNA): TGTGCCTGTGACCCACTAAGTGGTGGGGGATACGCAGTGTATAGTAAACTCATCTTT. Translation gives CACDPLSGGGYAVYSKLIF.

Comments on this clone: A single base is all that separates this from a far larger clone, so a read error is likely. Other DNA sequences in this specimen translate into the identical CDR3. This chain's CDR3 is CALGELGFFLRPPGGWMGVGTSYTDKLIF. The DNA of the CDR3 is TGTGCTCTTGGGGAACTGGGTTTCTTCCTAAGGCCGCCTGGGGGCTGGATGGGAGTAGGTACTTCCTACACCGATAAGCTCATCTTT. This sequence joins TRDV1 and TRDJ1, with D possibly being TRDD2 (8 bases). Germline CDR1 TSWWSYY, CDR2 QGS. This CDR3 has 29 amino acids.

The chain has TRDV1 and TRDJ1; 12 bases agree with TRDD3. The CDR3 covers 23 residues. J lost 1 base, V lost 0 bases, and 21 bases had no gene match. The germline gives CDR1 TSWWSYY, CDR2 QGS. CDR3 sequence (DNA): TGTGCTCTTGGGGAACTAGAACTCCTACCTTTTTGTACTGGGGGATACTTCACCGATAAACTCATCTTT. Its translation: CALGELELLPFCTGGYFTDKLIF.

Note on this clone: A much larger clone differs from this one at a single base, so this may be a read error. At the DNA level, this CDR3 is encoded by other sequences in the same sample as well. This chain uses TRDV1 with TRDJ1, with D perhaps matching TRDD3 (6 bases). This CDR3 is built from 20 residues. The germline CDR1 and CDR2 sequences are TSWWSYY and QGS. Trimming shortened V by 8 bases and J by 0 bases, and 31 bases separated the two germline ends. CDR3 sequence: CALTLAPVETWGPYTDKLIF. The DNA of the CDR3 is TGTGCTCTTACCTTAGCCCCTGTCGAGACCTGGGGCCCCTACACCGATAAACTCATCTTT.

V usage is TRDV2 and J usage is TRDJ1; 11 nucleotides match TRDD3. The ends lost 3 bases at V and 1 base at J; junction bases unmatched: 15. This CDR3 is 19 amino acids long. Germline-derived CDR1 and CDR2 are GEAIGNYY and EKD. The CDR3 nucleotides are TGTGCCTGTGACCCGGTTGATGGGGGATACGCACGGCCCACCGATAAACTCATCTTT. It is translated as CACDPVDGGYARPTDKLIF.

This clone has a handful of counts. It may be a read error: a sequence one base away is much more abundant. Other DNA sequences from this sample encode an identical CDR3 as well. The chain couples TRDV2 to TRDJ1; 8 nucleotides line up with TRDD3. Germline CDR1 is GEAIGNYY and CDR2 is EKD. This CDR3 is 14 amino acids long. This chain's CDR3 is CACDNLGDTDKLIF. CDR3 DNA: TGTGCCTGTGACAACCTGGGGGACACCGATAAACTCATCTTC.

V gene TRDV1 combines with J gene TRDJ1; 8 bases agree with TRDD3. Per the germline V gene, CDR1 is TSWWSYY and CDR2 is QGS. CDR3 length: 19 amino acids. The ends lost 4 bases at V and 0 bases at J; junction bases unmatched: 16. CDR3 DNA: TGTGCTCTTGGGGTCACGGGCACAGACTGGGGGCTAAACACCGATAAACTCATCTTT. Its translation: CALGVTGTDWGLNTDKLIF.

Regarding this clone: This may be a read error, as it is one base from a much larger clone. The same CDR3 is also encoded by other DNA sequences in this sample. The chain uses TRDV2 and TRDJ1, with D possibly matching TRDD3 (5 bases). The ends were cut back, 0 bases at V and 0 bases at J, with 28 bases in the middle. The CDR3 is made up of 21 amino acids. Germline lookup yields CDR1 GEAIGNYY and CDR2 EKD. Here the CDR3 DNA reads TGTGCCTGTGACACCGTTAAGGCCCCTGTCGGGGGCTACAGAGACACCGATAAACTCATCTTT. The encoded protein is CACDTVKAPVGGYRDTDKLIF.

A word on this clone: The junction differs from germline at one of its ends, possibly a read error. V usage is TRDV2 and J usage is TRDJ1; 13 nucleotides match TRDD3. Germline V lookup: CDR1 GEAIGNYY, CDR2 EKD. The CDR3 consists of 19 residues. Here the CDR3 DNA reads TGTGCCTGTGACTCTATACTGGGGGATACGCACGGGGACACCGATAACCTCATCTTT. It yields the protein CACDSILGDTHGDTDNLIF.

Points on this clone: A much more abundant neighbour one base away suggests this may be a read error. This chain uses TRDV2 with TRDJ1; no clear D. The CDR3 runs to 18 residues. CDR1 and CDR2 from the germline V gene are GEAIGNYY and EKD. The V end lost 1 base, the J end lost 1 base, and 21 bases lay between the germline ends. CDR3 in amino acids: CACDTLTVHLVITDKLIF. CDR3 in DNA: TGTGCCTGTGACACGCTTACAGTTCATCTGGTCATCACCGATAAACTCATCTTT.

This clone has just a few counts. The chain is built from TRDV2 and TRDJ1; 12 nucleotides line up with TRDD3. Germline loops: CDR1 GEAIGNYY, CDR2 EKD. CDR3 length equals 19 residues. The trim removed 0 bases at V and 5 bases at J, leaving 15 bases unmatched. Here the CDR3 DNA reads TGTGCCTGTGACACCGCAGCGAACTGGGGGATACCGACGAGAGATAAACTCATCTTT. It translates to CACDTAANWGIPTRDKLIF.

V and J are TRDV1 and TRDJ1; D possibly matches TRDD2 or TRDD3 (8 bases each). Germline V gene sequence: CDR1 TSWWSYY, CDR2 QGS. The V end was cut by 0 bases, the J end by 4 bases, with 30 bases between. The CDR3 contains 21 residues. Written as DNA, the CDR3 is TGTGCTCTTGGGGAACTAGGCCCGCTTCCTACGATGGGGGATGTGGTCGATAAACTCATCTTT. Protein product: CALGELGPLPTMGDVVDKLIF.

As for this clone: Compared with germline, one end of the junction differs, possibly owing to a read error. The chain employs TRDV2 and TRDJ1; 7 bases line up with TRDD3. This CDR3 comprises 15 residues. Germline V CDR1 and CDR2: GEAIGNYY, EKD. CDR3 bases: TGTGCCTATGACACCGTGGGGGACCCCTTCGATAAACTCATCTTT. Translating gives CAYDTVGDPFDKLIF.

In this sample, this clone turned up a few times. This chain joins TRDV1 and TRDJ1; 10 bases map to TRDD3. CDR3 length equals 23 residues. Germline CDR1 and CDR2: TSWWSYY and QGS. J lost 4 bases, V lost 2 bases, and 28 bases had no gene match. CDR3 coding DNA: TGTGCTCTTGGGGAAGTTGCCCACTTCCCATTACCCTGGGGGATAATCAGGCACGATAAACTCATCTTT. Amino acids: CALGEVAHFPLPWGIIRHDKLIF.

In regard to this clone: A single base is all that separates this from a far larger clone, so a read error is likely. The V call is TRDV2, the J call TRDJ1, with TRDD3 identical over 10 bases. The CDR3 sequence is 16 residues long. Unmatched junction bases numbered 12, after V lost 3 bases and J lost 6 bases. Germline CDR1 is GEAIGNYY and CDR2 is EKD. The CDR3 coding sequence is TGTGCCTGTGACCCAATACTGGGGGATGCCCCGAATAAACTCATCTTT. Its translation is CACDPILGDAPNKLIF.

In nucleotides, the CDR3 is TGTGCTCTTGGGGACCCGTGGCCAGGGAATGGGGGATCGTTCACCGATAAACTCATCTTT. Amino acids: CALGDPWPGNGGSFTDKLIF. J is TRDJ1 and V is TRDV1; TRDD3 agrees at 8 bases. The CDR3 spans 20 residues. V lost 3 bases to trimming and J lost 1 base; unmatched junction nucleotides: 19. Looked up from germline, CDR1 is TSWWSYY and CDR2 is QGS.

A remark on this clone: At one boundary the junction diverges from the germline segment, which might be a read error. The V gene is TRDV2, the J gene TRDJ1; TRDD3 might be the D (6 bases). Germline assignment: CDR1 GEAIGNYY and CDR2 EKD. The CDR3 loop spans 20 amino acids. The CDR3 DNA is TGTGCCTGTGACACTCTACGGTCTGGGGTATACGATCGTGACACCGATACACTCATCTTT. Amino acid sequence: CACDTLRSGVYDRDTDTLIF.

This clone was detected a few times. V usage is TRDV2 and J usage is TRDJ1, with 10 bases matching TRDD3. The germline V gene encodes CDR1 GEAIGNYY and CDR2 EKD. Trimming at V came to 1 base and at J to 1 base, leaving 14 bases not matched to a gene. The CDR3 runs to 19 residues. CDR3 coding DNA: TGTGCCTGTGACACGGTCGCCCCTATTGGGGGATACAGCACCGATAAACTCATCTTT. It yields the protein CACDTVAPIGGYSTDKLIF.

With respect to this clone: A read error may be the cause here, since a much bigger clone is one base away. The sample contains more than one DNA sequence encoding this CDR3. The chain links TRDV2 to TRDJ1; 9 bases line up with TRDD3. CDR1 is GEAIGNYY and CDR2 is EKD in the germline V gene. The CDR3 is made up of 18 amino acids. The trim removed 4 bases at V and 3 bases at J, leaving 17 bases unmatched. The DNA for the CDR3 is TGTGCCTGTGAACGGCTGAAGAATGCGGGGGATACTCCCGATAAACTCATCTTT. Translating gives CACERLKNAGDTPDKLIF.

Judged by abundance, this clone is large (0.1 to 1%). A far larger clone is a single base away, which makes a read error likely. The chain joins TRDV2 to TRDJ3; TRDD3 matches at 7 bases. Germline CDR1 GEAIGNYY, CDR2 EKD. The CDR3 has 25 amino acids. CDR3 residues: CACGTVSGWGTPLRLSSWDTRQMFF. The CDR3 nucleotides read TGTGCCTGTGGCACCGTGAGTGGATGGGGGACCCCGCTTCGTTTATCGTCCTGGGACACCCGACAGATGTTTTTC.

The chain recombines TRDV1 with TRDJ1; TRDD3 aligns across 9 bases. The CDR3 consists of 21 residues. V was clipped by 0 bases and J by 5 bases; unmatched bases: 22. Germline CDR1 and CDR2: TSWWSYY and QGS. CDR3 sequence (DNA): TGTGCTCTTGGGGAACTGACTGTACCTACTCCCGTACTGGGGGAGATAGATAAACTCATCTTT. Its protein product is CALGELTVPTPVLGEIDKLIF.

A few counts support this clone. A read error likely explains this, since a far larger clone differs by one base. Other DNA sequences from this sample encode an identical CDR3 as well. V and J are TRDV2 and TRDJ3; 7 nucleotides align to TRDD3. Germline CDR1 GEAIGNYY, CDR2 EKD. The trim removed 0 bases at V and 1 base at J, leaving 26 bases unmatched. The CDR3 has 25 amino acids. CDR3: CACDTVSGWGTPLRLSSWDTRQMFF. CDR3 nucleotide sequence: TGTGCCTGTGACACCGTGAGTGGATGGGGGACCCCGCTTCGCTTATCGTCCTGGGACACCCGACAGATGTTTTTC.

The sample holds a few counts of this clone. This chain uses TRDV2 with TRDJ1, with D possibly being TRDD3 (6 bases). V was trimmed by 1 base and J by 0 bases, leaving 11 bases between them. This CDR3 is built from 15 residues. Germline CDR1 is GEAIGNYY and CDR2 is EKD. The CDR3 DNA sequence: TGTGCCTGTGACACGCTGGGGCCCGACACCGATAAACTCATCTTT. This gives the protein CACDTLGPDTDKLIF.

This clone was seen only once. V is TRDV2 and J is TRDJ1, with 10 bases identical to TRDD3. CDR1 GEAIGNYY and CDR2 EKD come from the germline V gene. V was clipped by 2 bases and J by 2 bases; unmatched bases: 1. The CDR3 sequence is 14 residues long. CDR3 sequence reads: CACDRLGDTDKLIF. The CDR3 region has the DNA TGTGCCTGTGACAGACTGGGGGATACCGATAAACTCATCTTT.

This clone was observed a few times. This chain connects TRDV2 to TRDJ1, with TRDD3 identical over 10 bases. The V segment lost 0 bases and the J segment 0 bases; nucleotides outside the gene matches: 15. Per the germline V gene, CDR1 is GEAIGNYY and CDR2 is EKD. CDR3 length: 20 residues. Here the CDR3 DNA reads TGTGCCTGTGACACCGTACCTATCCTGGGGGATAAGGTAGACACCGATAAACTCATCTTT. Protein sequence: CACDTVPILGDKVDTDKLIF.

By proportion, this clone is medium-sized. CDR3 residues: CALGDASTPTNLVWGILNTDKLIF. DNA for the CDR3: TGTGCTCTTGGGGACGCCTCGACGCCTACAAATCTCGTGTGGGGGATCCTTAACACCGATAAACTCATCTTT. The chain employs TRDV1 and TRDJ1; 8 bases are a match to TRDD3. V was pared by 3 bases and J by 0 bases, with 30 bases of the junction left unmatched. This CDR3 has 24 amino acids. The germline CDR1 and CDR2 sequences are TSWWSYY and QGS.

A few counts support this clone. This chain links TRDV2 with TRDJ1, with TRDD3 matching over 13 bases. Germline loops: CDR1 GEAIGNYY, CDR2 EKD. The CDR3 contains 19 residues. V was pared by 0 bases and J by 0 bases, with 9 bases of the junction left unmatched. The CDR3 spells CACDTAPLGDTPYTDKLIF. The CDR3 DNA follows: TGTGCCTGTGACACCGCCCCACTGGGGGATACGCCGTACACCGATAAACTCATCTTT.

This chain connects TRDV2 to TRDJ1, with 9 bases lining up with TRDD3. The V gene's germline CDR1 is GEAIGNYY and CDR2 EKD. J lost 0 bases, V lost 3 bases, and 16 bases had no gene match. CDR3 size: 19 residues. This chain's CDR3 is CACDPIGGYTPGYTDKLIF. Written as DNA, the CDR3 is TGTGCCTGTGACCCCATCGGGGGATACACTCCAGGGTACACCGATAAACTCATCTTT.